The 28 T cell receptor beta chains below come from one sample, sequenced in a study of T cell repertoires in cytomegalovirus infection. TCRdb re-called the reads through MiXCR, storing one row per CDR3 protein. In the table there are some 300,000 distinct CDR3 sequences, roughly 9.3% of which are singletons. Sequenced input: PBMCs. The receptors come from a human donor in good health (CMV status not recorded). Some clones in this sample may be carry-over from other donors' samples.

The J gene is TRBJ2-5, the V gene TRBV18, with a weak D call TRBD2 (6 bases). The CDR3 contains 15 residues. The ends were cut back, 1 base at V and 1 base at J, with 10 bases in the middle. CDR1 is KGHSH and CDR2 is LQKENI in the germline V gene. CDR3 sequence reads: CASSPRRDGQETQYF. The CDR3 region has the DNA TGTGCCAGCTCACCACGGCGGGACGGCCAAGAGACCCAGTACTTC.

The rearrangement links TRBV20-1 to TRBJ2-1; 7 bases agree with TRBD2. The CDR3 has 19 amino acids. Germline values: CDR1 DFQATT, CDR2 SNEGSKA (reference sequence). The V and J ends lost 0 bases and 0 bases, in that order; junction bases with no gene match: 14. This CDR3 reads CSAREYRLAESSSYNEQFF. For the CDR3, the DNA is TGCAGTGCTAGAGAGTATAGGCTAGCGGAGTCGAGCTCCTACAATGAGCAGTTCTTC.

About this clonotype: This may arise from a read error, as a much more abundant clone is one base away. The chain recombines TRBV7-9 with TRBJ1-1; D uncertain. Looked up from germline, CDR1 is SEHNR and CDR2 is FQNEAQ (reference sequence). V was clipped by 3 bases and J by 5 bases, with 10 bases between them. The CDR3 is 13 amino acids. CDR3 sequence (DNA): TGTGCCAGCAGCTTTACCCAGCGGACTGAAGCTTTCTTT. Residues: CASSFTQRTEAFF.

This clonotype was recorded a few times. The CDR3 protein is CASSQLLLGTGNTIYF. The DNA for the CDR3 is TGTGCCAGCAGCCAGCTCCTTCTGGGCACTGGAAACACCATATATTTT. The rearrangement joins TRBV14 to TRBJ1-3; D unclear. There are 16 residues in the CDR3. The V gene's germline CDR1 is SGHDN and CDR2 FVKESK. V was clipped by 3 bases and J by 2 bases, with 14 bases between them.

This clonotype was observed at least ten times. The chain joins TRBV14 to TRBJ2-6; TRBD1 agrees at 11 bases. The ends lost 5 bases at V and 0 bases at J; junction bases unmatched: 6. CDR1 SGHDN and CDR2 FVKESK come from the germline V gene. The CDR3 sequence is 18 residues long. The CDR3 reads CASSWWTGGISGANVLTF. The CDR3 nucleotides are TGTGCCAGCAGCTGGTGGACAGGGGGCATCTCTGGGGCCAACGTCCTGACTTTC.

The rearrangement uses TRBV23-1 and TRBJ2-7; D not certain. TRBV23-1 is an ORF for which the function is uncertain. V shed 4 bases and J shed 5 bases, with 6 bases lying between them. This CDR3 has 11 amino acids. For the CDR3, the DNA is TGCGCCAGCAGTCTAAGGAACGAGCAGTACTTC. Its protein product is CASSLRNEQYF.

This clonotype has at least ten counts. This chain connects TRBV10-3 to TRBJ1-5; 7 bases align to TRBD1. The length of the CDR3 is 16 residues. From germline, CDR1 is ENHRY and CDR2 SYGVKD. V lost 3 bases and J lost 0; bases outside the gene matches: 5. The DNA of the CDR3 is TGTGCCATCAGTGAACTGGACAGGTTTAGCAATCAGCCCCAGCATTTT. Translation: CAISELDRFSNQPQHF.

This clonotype has at least ten counts. The chain has TRBV2 and TRBJ1-2; the D gene is possibly TRBD1 (6 bases). The CDR3 runs 13 residues. Germline CDR1 SNHLY, CDR2 FYNNEI. V was clipped by 4 bases and J by 8 bases, with 14 bases between them. The CDR3 loop reads CASSVDRTYGYTF. The CDR3 DNA is TGTGCCAGCAGTGTTGACAGGACGTACGGCTACACCTTC. The full variable domain, in which reference TRBV2 and TRBJ1-2 provide the parts outside the CDR3, is EPEVTQTPSHQVTQMGQEVILRCVPISNHLYFYWYRQILGQKVEFLVSFYNNEISEKSEIFDDQFSVERPDGSNFTLKIRSTKLEDSAMYFCASSVDRTYGYTFGSGTRLTVV.

This clonotype was picked up many times. V and J are TRBV7-9 and TRBJ2-7, with a tentative D call TRBD2 (5 bases). Trimming left V 1 base short and J 6 bases short, with 16 bases between. This CDR3 has 15 amino acids. Germline V gene sequence: CDR1 SEHNR, CDR2 FQNEAQ (reference sequence). CDR3 residues: CASSLDLEGPGEQYV. CDR3 DNA: TGTGCCAGCAGCTTAGACCTCGAGGGTCCGGGCGAGCAGTACGTC.

CDR3 amino acids: CASSQGWRGSYGYTF. The CDR3 nucleotides are TGTGCCAGCAGCCAAGGATGGAGGGGTTCCTATGGCTACACCTTC. The rearrangement joins TRBV14 to TRBJ1-2; a possible D gene is TRBD1 (5 bases). Deletions cut 1 base from V and 4 bases from J, with 13 bases between. Germline loops: CDR1 SGHDN, CDR2 FVKESK. The length of the CDR3 is 15 residues.

At least ten counts were recorded for this clonotype. The chain carries TRBV12-3 or TRBV12-4 and TRBJ2-7; TRBD2 agrees at 9 bases. The CDR3 length is 15 residues. The ends lost 3 bases at V and 3 bases at J; junction bases unmatched: 6. The CDR3 DNA reads TGTGCCAGCAGTTTTCCTAGCGGGGAATTCTACGAGCAGTACTTC. Encoded protein: CASSFPSGEFYEQYF.

There are many counts of this clonotype. This chain joins TRBV7-2 and TRBJ2-5; TRBD2 is a possible D gene (7 bases). The V end lost 1 base, the J end lost 4 bases, and 16 bases lay between the germline ends. Germline V CDR1 and CDR2: SGHTA, FQGNSA. The CDR3 spans 16 residues. The CDR3 sequence is CASSLEGGGGRETQYF. CDR3 bases: TGTGCCAGCAGCTTAGAGGGAGGGGGGGGCCGAGAGACCCAGTACTTC.

This clonotype showed up many times. The gene calls are TRBV11-2 and TRBJ2-7; 7 nucleotides agree with TRBD1. Losses at the gene ends were 5 bases for V and 5 bases for J; bases not matched to a gene: 3. Per the germline V gene, CDR1 is SGHAT and CDR2 is FQNNGV. This CDR3 comprises 12 residues. Written as DNA, the CDR3 is TGTGCCAGCAGCGTGACAGGGCACGAGCAGTACGTC. Translating gives CASSVTGHEQYV.

This clonotype was detected many times. The chain recombines TRBV6-6 with TRBJ1-1; D is unresolved. The CDR3 is 12 residues long. V gave up 5 bases and J gave up 5 bases, with 9 bases separating them. The germline V gene has CDR1 MNHNY and CDR2 SVGAGI (reference sequence). CDR3 DNA sequence: TGTGCCAGCAGTCCGCTGTGGACTGAAGCTTTCTTT. Translating gives CASSPLWTEAFF.

This clonotype was seen repeatedly, ten times or more. The gene calls are TRBV6-2 or TRBV6-3 and TRBJ2-2; D may be TRBD1 (5 bases). Germline-derived CDR1 and CDR2 are MNHEY and SVGEGT. CDR3 size: 16 residues. V lost 2 bases, J lost 8 bases, and 18 bases lay in between. The CDR3 protein is CASSYGSRPRAGELFF. The CDR3 region has the DNA TGTGCCAGCAGTTACGGCTCGCGGCCCAGGGCGGGGGAGCTGTTTTTT.

This clonotype was counted at least ten times. This chain links TRBV24-1 with TRBJ2-1; D is unclear. Per the germline V gene, CDR1 is KGHDR and CDR2 is SFDVKD. V was cut by 5 bases and J by 3 bases, with 10 bases left in between. The CDR3 covers 14 residues. CDR3 bases: TGTGCCACCAGTGGGGAAGGATTCTACAATGAGCAGTTCTTC. Protein: CATSGEGFYNEQFF.

This chain links TRBV9 with TRBJ1-2; 7 bases match TRBD1. Germline loops: CDR1 SGDLS, CDR2 YYNGEE. The trim removed 4 bases at V and 6 bases at J, leaving 6 bases unmatched. CDR3 length equals 13 residues. The CDR3: CASSFRTGHGYTF. DNA for the CDR3: TGTGCCAGCAGCTTCCGGACAGGTCATGGCTACACCTTC.

This clonotype was counted a few times. The chain combines TRBV2 with TRBJ1-1; tentatively, D is TRBD1 (5 bases). V lost 11 bases, J lost 1 base, and 14 bases lay in between. CDR1 SNHLY and CDR2 FYNNEI come from the germline V gene. The CDR3 spans 13 residues. The CDR3 DNA reads TGTGCCCACCCTTCAACAGGGAACACTGAAGCTTTCTTT. This gives the protein CAHPSTGNTEAFF.

This clonotype was counted at least ten times. The chain recombines TRBV23-1 with TRBJ2-6, with 9 bases aligning to TRBD1. TRBV23-1 is treated as an ORF (open reading frame) with a function not yet certain. The CDR3 runs 20 residues. V shed 3 bases, J shed 1 base, and the junction held 13 bases outside the gene matches. CDR3 residues: CASSQLQGAFQESGANVLTF. CDR3 in DNA: TGCGCCAGCAGTCAGCTACAGGGGGCGTTCCAGGAATCTGGGGCCAACGTCCTGACTTTC.

A few counts support this clonotype. The rearrangement uses TRBV29-1 and TRBJ1-5; possible D gene TRBD1, 5 bases. CDR1 is SQVTM and CDR2 is ANQGSEA in the germline V gene. The length of the CDR3 is 12 residues. V lost 5 bases and J 8 bases, leaving 13 bases between the germline ends. CDR3 protein: CSVRDSGEPQHF. The CDR3 DNA reads as TGCAGCGTTCGGGACTCCGGGGAGCCCCAGCATTTT.

In its sample, this clonotype was seen many times. The chain joins TRBV7-2 to TRBJ2-1; D possibly corresponds to TRBD1 (5 bases). V was cut by 6 bases and J by 0 bases, with 21 bases left in between. Germline lookup yields CDR1 SGHTA and CDR2 FQGNSA. This CDR3 has 18 residues. CDR3 sequence: CASSPQGRAFSSYNEQFF. Written as DNA, the CDR3 is TGTGCCAGCAGTCCCCAGGGCAGGGCCTTCAGCTCCTACAATGAGCAGTTCTTC.

This clonotype was counted ten times or more. CDR3 residues: CASSQDTGQVNEKLFF. The CDR3 DNA follows: TGTGCCAGCAGCCAAGATACGGGACAGGTTAATGAAAAACTGTTTTTT. The chain couples TRBV14 to TRBJ1-4; 8 nucleotides line up with TRBD1. Germline V gene sequence: CDR1 SGHDN, CDR2 FVKESK. This CDR3 comprises 16 residues. The V and J ends lost 0 bases and 4 bases, in that order; junction bases with no gene match: 4.

This clonotype was recorded a few times. The CDR3 DNA follows: TGTGCCAGCAGTTTAAGGGACAGGGGTTTCACTGAAGCTTTCTTT. Protein: CASSLRDRGFTEAFF. The V and J genes are TRBV6-2 or TRBV6-3 and TRBJ1-1, with TRBD1 matching over 10 bases. This CDR3 spans 15 amino acids. Germline lookup yields CDR1 MNHEY and CDR2 SVGEGT. The junction had 6 bases not matched to a gene; V was cut back by 4 bases and J by 4 bases.

This clonotype occurred many times. This rearrangement joins TRBV10-3 to TRBJ1-1, with D perhaps TRBD1 (6 bases). Germline CDR1 ENHRY, CDR2 SYGVKD. The ends were cut back, 7 bases at V and 5 bases at J, with 14 bases in the middle. The CDR3 runs to 13 residues. CDR3 loop: CAITQEGGTEAFF. The CDR3 DNA sequence: TGTGCCATCACTCAGGAGGGGGGGACTGAAGCTTTCTTT.

This clonotype was seen at least ten times. The chain couples TRBV7-2 to TRBJ2-6; D is unresolved. Germline assignment: CDR1 SGHTA and CDR2 FQGNSA. CDR3 size: 15 residues. The V end lost 7 bases, the J end lost 2 bases, and 12 bases lay between the germline ends. The DNA for the CDR3 is TGTGCCAGCACCCGGACGGCCGCTGGGGCCAACGTCCTGACTTTC. Protein: CASTRTAAGANVLTF.

This clonotype was recorded at least ten times. The J gene is TRBJ2-1, the V gene TRBV29-1; weak D call: TRBD2 (5 bases). CDR3 length: 11 amino acids. Trimming took off 7 bases at V and 9 bases at J, with 13 bases between the two ends. Per the germline V gene, CDR1 is SQVTM and CDR2 is ANQGSEA. CDR3 sequence (DNA): TGCAGCGAAAGAAGAGGGCTTGAGCAGTTCTTC. The encoded protein is CSERRGLEQFF.

The chain has TRBV29-1 and TRBJ2-5, with TRBD1 matching over 8 bases. The J segment lost 5 bases and the V segment lost 4 bases, leaving 6 bases of the junction unmatched. This CDR3 contains 13 residues. Per the germline V gene, CDR1 is SQVTM and CDR2 is ANQGSEA. This CDR3 is CSVVRQGRETQYF. CDR3 bases: TGCAGCGTTGTGAGACAGGGGCGGGAGACCCAGTACTTC. The entire variable domain, with the rest obtained from reference TRBV29-1 and TRBJ2-5, is as follows: SAVISQKPSRDICQRGTSLTIQCQVDSQVTMMFWYRQQPGQSLTLIATANQGSEATYESGFVIDKFPISRPNLTFSTLTVSNMSPEDSSIYLCSVVRQGRETQYFGPGTRLLVL.

This clonotype was observed many times. The J gene is TRBJ2-3, the V gene TRBV6-2 or TRBV6-3; TRBD2 matches at 11 bases. Germline V gene lookup returns CDR1 MNHEY and CDR2 SVGEGT. Trimming at V came to 2 bases and at J to 0 bases, leaving 4 bases not matched to a gene. The CDR3 runs 17 residues. CDR3 residues: CASSYRGTSGSTDTQYF. DNA of the CDR3: TGTGCCAGCAGTTACCGCGGGACTAGCGGAAGCACAGATACGCAGTATTTT.